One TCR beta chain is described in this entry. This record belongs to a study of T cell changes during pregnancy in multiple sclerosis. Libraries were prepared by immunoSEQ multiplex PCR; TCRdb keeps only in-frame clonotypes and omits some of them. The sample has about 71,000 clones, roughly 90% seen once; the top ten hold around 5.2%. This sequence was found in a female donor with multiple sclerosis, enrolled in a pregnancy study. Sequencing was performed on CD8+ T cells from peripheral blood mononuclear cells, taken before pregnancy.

CDR3 amino acids: CASSWQEGTEAFF. The CDR3 region has the DNA TGTGCCAGCAGCTGGCAGGAGGGCACTGAAGCTTTCTTT. The chain recombines TRBV5-6 with TRBJ1-1; no clear D gene. The CDR3 covers 13 residues. Deletions cut 3 bases from V and 4 bases from J, with 10 bases between. Germline loops: CDR1 SGHDT, CDR2 YYEEEE. Using reference TRBV5-6 and TRBJ1-1 for the parts outside the CDR3, the full variable domain is DAGVTQSPTHLIKTRGQQVTLRCSPKSGHDTVSWYQQALGQGPQFIFQYYEEEERQRGNFPDRFSGHQFPNYSSELNVNALLLGDSALYLCASSWQEGTEAFFGQGTRLTVV.